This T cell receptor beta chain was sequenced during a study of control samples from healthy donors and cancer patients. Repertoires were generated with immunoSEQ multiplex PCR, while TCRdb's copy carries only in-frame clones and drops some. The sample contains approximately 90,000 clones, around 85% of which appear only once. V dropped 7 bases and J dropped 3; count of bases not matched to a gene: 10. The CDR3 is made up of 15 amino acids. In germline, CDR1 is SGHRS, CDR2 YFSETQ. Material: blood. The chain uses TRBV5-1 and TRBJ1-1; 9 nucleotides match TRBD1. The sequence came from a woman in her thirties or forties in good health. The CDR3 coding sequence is TGCGCCAGCGGCACAGGGGGCTTTCCTTACACTGAAGCTTTCTTT. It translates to CASGTGGFPYTEAFF.